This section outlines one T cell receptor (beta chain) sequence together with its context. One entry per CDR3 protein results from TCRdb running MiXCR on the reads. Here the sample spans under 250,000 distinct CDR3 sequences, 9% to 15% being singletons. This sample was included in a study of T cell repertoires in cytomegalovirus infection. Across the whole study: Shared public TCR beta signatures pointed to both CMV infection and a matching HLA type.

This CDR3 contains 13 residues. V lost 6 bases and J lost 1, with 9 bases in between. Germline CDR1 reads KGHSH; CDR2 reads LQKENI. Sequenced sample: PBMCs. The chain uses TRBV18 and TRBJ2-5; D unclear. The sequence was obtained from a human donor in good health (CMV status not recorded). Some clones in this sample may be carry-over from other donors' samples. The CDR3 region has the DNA TGTGCCAGCTCTCCCCAGAGCCAAGAGACCCAGTACTTC. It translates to CASSPQSQETQYF.